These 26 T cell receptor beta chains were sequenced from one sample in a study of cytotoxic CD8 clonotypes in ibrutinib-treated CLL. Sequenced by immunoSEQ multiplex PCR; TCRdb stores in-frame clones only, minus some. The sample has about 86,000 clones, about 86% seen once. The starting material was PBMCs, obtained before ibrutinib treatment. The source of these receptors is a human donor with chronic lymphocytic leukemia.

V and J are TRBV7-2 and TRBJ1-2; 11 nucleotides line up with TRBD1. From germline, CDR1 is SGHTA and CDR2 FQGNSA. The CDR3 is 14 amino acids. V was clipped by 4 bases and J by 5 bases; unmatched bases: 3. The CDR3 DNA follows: TGTGCCAGCAGCTGGGGACAGGGGGAATATGGCTACACCTTC. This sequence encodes CASSWGQGEYGYTF.

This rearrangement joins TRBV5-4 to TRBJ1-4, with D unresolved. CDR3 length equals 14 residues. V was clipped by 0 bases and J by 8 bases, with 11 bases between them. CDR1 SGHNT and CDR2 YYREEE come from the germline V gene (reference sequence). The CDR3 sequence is CASSLGQRGEKLFF. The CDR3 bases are TGTGCCAGCAGCTTGGGGCAGCGTGGGGAAAAACTGTTTTTT.

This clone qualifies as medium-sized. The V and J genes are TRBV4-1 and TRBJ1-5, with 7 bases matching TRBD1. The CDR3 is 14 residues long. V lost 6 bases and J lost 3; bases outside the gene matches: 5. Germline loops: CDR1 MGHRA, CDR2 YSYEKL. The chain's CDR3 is CASSTGDSNQPQHF. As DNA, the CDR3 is TGCGCCAGCAGTACAGGGGATTCCAATCAGCCCCAGCATTTT.

CDR3: CASSLHSGSGEQYF. For the CDR3, the DNA is TGTGCCAGCAGTTTACATAGCGGGAGTGGCGAGCAGTACTTC. V is TRBV27 and J is TRBJ2-7; 9 nucleotides match TRBD2. V trimming: 2 bases; J trimming: 6 bases; junction bases outside the gene matches: 5. CDR1 MNHEY and CDR2 SMNVEV come from the germline V gene (reference sequence). The CDR3 length is 14 residues.

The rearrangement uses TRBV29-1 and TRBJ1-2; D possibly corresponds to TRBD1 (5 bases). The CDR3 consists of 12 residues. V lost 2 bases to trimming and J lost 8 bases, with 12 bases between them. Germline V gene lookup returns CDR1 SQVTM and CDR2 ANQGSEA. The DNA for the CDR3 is TGCAGCGTTGAAAGTTCAGGGCAAGGCTACACCTTC. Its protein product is CSVESSGQGYTF.

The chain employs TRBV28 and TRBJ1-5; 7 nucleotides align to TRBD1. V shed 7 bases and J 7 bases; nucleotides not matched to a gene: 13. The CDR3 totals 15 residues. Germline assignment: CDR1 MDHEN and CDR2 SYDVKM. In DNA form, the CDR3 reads TGTGCCAGCACCACCGCGGAGGGGGCTTACCAGCCCCAGCATTTT. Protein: CASTTAEGAYQPQHF.

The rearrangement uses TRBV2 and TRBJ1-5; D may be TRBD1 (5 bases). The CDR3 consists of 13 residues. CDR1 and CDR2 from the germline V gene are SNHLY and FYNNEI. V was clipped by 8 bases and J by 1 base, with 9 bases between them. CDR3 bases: TGTGCCAGCGGCCGGGACAGCAATCAGCCCCAGCATTTT. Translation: CASGRDSNQPQHF.

DNA for the CDR3: TGTGCCAGCAGCCCCCATGGTCTGGTCGGCTACACCTTC. As protein: CASSPHGLVGYTF. This chain connects TRBV7-3 to TRBJ1-2; D ambiguous. V was shortened by 5 bases and J by 8 bases, with 15 bases between the two germline ends. Germline CDR1 is SGHTA and CDR2 is FQGTGA. CDR3 length: 13 amino acids.

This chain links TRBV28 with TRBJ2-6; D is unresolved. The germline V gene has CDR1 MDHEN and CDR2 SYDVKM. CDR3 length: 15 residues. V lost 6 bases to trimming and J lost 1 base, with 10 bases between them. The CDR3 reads CASSSAGSGANVLTF. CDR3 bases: TGTGCCAGCAGCTCGGCCGGATCTGGGGCCAACGTCCTGACTTTC.

This CDR3 is CASSGSGVNQPQHF. CDR3 DNA: TGTGCCAGCAGTGGATCAGGGGTCAATCAGCCCCAGCATTTT. The chain is built from TRBV25-1 and TRBJ1-5; possibly TRBD1 for D (6 bases). Germline CDR1 is MGHDK and CDR2 is SYGVNS. The CDR3 is 14 amino acids. V lost 4 bases to trimming and J lost 3 bases, with 10 bases between them.

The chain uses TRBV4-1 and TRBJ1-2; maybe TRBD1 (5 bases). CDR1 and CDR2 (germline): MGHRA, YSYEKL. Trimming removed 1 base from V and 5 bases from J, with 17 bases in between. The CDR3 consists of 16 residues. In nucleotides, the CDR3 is TGCGCCAGCAGCCAAGTATATAAGTTCCAGGGATATGGCTACACCTTC. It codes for CASSQVYKFQGYGYTF.

CDR3 sequence reads: CASSWTSNQETQYF. The CDR3 coding sequence is TGCGCCAGCAGCTGGACTAGTAACCAAGAGACCCAGTACTTC. The chain uses TRBV5-1 and TRBJ2-5, with TRBD2 matching over 7 bases. CDR3 length: 14 amino acids. V trimming: 3 bases; J trimming: 0 bases; junction bases outside the gene matches: 2. CDR1 is SGHRS and CDR2 is YFSETQ in the germline V gene.

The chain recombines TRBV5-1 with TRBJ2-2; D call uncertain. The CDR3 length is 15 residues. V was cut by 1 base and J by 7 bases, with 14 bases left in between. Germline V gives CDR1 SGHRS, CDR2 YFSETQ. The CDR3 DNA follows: TGCGCCAGCAGCTTGAACAGTTTTCGTGGCGGGGAGCTGTTTTTT. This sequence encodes CASSLNSFRGGELFF. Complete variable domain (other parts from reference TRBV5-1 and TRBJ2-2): KAGVTQTPRYLIKTRGQQVTLSCSPISGHRSVSWYQQTPGQGLQFLFEYFSETQRNKGNFPGRFSGRQFSNSRSEMNVSTLELGDSALYLCASSLNSFRGGELFFGEGSRLTVL.

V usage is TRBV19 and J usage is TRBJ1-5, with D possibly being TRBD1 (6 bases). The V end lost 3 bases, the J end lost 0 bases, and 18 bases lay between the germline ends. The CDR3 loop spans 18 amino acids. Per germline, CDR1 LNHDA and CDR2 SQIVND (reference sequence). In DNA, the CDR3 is TGTGCCAGTAGTATTACACCCCCAGGGGTCTTTAGCAATCAGCCCCAGCATTTT. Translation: CASSITPPGVFSNQPQHF.

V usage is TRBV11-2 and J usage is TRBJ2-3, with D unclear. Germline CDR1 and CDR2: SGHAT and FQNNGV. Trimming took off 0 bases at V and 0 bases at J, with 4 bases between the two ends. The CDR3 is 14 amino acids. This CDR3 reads CASSLDGSTDTQYF. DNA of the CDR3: TGTGCCAGCAGCTTAGACGGTAGCACAGATACGCAGTATTTT. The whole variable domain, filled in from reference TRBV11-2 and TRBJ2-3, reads EAGVAQSPRYKIIEKRQSVAFWCNPISGHATLYWYQQILGQGPKLLIQFQNNGVVDDSQLPKDRFSAERLKGVDSTLKIQPAKLEDSAVYLCASSLDGSTDTQYFGPGTRLTVL.

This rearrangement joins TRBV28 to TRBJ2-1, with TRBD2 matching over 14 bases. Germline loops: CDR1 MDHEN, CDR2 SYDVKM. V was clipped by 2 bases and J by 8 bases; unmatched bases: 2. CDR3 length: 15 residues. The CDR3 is CASSLRLAGGYEQFF. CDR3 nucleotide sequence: TGTGCCAGCAGTTTACGACTAGCGGGAGGGTATGAGCAGTTCTTC.

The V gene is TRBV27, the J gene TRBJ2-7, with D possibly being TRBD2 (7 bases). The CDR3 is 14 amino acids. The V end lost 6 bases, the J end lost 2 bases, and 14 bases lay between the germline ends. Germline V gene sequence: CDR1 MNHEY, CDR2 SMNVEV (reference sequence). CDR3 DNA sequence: TGTGCCAGCAGAAGGGGGGGGCCTACCTACGAGCAGTACTTC. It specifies CASRRGGPTYEQYF.

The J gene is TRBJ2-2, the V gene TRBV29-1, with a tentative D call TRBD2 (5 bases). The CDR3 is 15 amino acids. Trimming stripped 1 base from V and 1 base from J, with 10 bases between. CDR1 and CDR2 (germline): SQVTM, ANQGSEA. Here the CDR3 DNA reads TGCAGCGTTGAAGGGTCGGGGAGGAACACCGGGGAGCTGTTTTTT. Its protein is CSVEGSGRNTGELFF.

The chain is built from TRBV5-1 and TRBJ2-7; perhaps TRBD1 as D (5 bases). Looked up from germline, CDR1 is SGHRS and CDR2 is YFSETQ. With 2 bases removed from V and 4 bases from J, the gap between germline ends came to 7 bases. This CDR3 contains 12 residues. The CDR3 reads CASSFDSYEQYF. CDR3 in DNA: TGCGCCAGCAGCTTTGACAGTTACGAGCAGTACTTC.

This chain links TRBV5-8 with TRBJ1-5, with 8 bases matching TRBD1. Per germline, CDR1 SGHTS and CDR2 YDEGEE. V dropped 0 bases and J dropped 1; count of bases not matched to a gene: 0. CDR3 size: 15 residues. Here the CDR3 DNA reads TGTGCCAGCAGCTTGGGGACAGGGAGCAATCAGCCCCAGCATTTT. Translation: CASSLGTGSNQPQHF.

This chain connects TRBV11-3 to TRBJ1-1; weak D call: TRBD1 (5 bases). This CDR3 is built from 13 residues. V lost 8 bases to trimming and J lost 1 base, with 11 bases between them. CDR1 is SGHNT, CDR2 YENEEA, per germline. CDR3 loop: CASAQGANTEAFF. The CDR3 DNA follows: TGTGCCAGCGCGCAAGGGGCGAACACTGAAGCTTTCTTT.

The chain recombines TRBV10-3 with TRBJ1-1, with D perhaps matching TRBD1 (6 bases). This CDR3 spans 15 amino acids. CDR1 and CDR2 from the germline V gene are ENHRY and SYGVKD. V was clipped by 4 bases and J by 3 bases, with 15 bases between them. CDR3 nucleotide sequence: TGTGCCATCAGTGCGTACAGGGAAACGGACACTGAAGCTTTCTTT. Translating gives CAISAYRETDTEAFF.

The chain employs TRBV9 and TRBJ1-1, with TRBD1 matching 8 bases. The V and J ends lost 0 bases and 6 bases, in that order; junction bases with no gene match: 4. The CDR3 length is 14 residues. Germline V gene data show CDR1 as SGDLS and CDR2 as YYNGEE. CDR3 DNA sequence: TGTGCCAGCAGCGTAGGCAGGGGGCGCGCTGAAGCTTTCTTT. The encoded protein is CASSVGRGRAEAFF. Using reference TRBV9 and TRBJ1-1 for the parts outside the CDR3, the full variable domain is DSGVTQTPKHLITATGQRVTLRCSPRSGDLSVYWYQQSLDQGLQFLIQYYNGEERAKGNILERFSAQQFPDLHSELNLSSLELGDSALYFCASSVGRGRAEAFFGQGTRLTVV.

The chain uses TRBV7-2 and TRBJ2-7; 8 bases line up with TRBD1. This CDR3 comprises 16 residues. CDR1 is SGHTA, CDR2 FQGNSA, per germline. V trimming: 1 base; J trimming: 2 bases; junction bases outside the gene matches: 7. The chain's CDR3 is CASSLVPTGGAYEQYF. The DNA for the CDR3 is TGTGCCAGCAGCTTAGTCCCCACAGGGGGAGCCTACGAGCAGTACTTC. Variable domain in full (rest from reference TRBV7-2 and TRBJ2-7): GAGVSQSPSNKVTEKGKDVELRCDPISGHTALYWYRQSLGQGLEFLIYFQGNSAPDKSGLPSDRFSAERTGGSVSTLTIQRTQQEDSAVYLCASSLVPTGGAYEQYFGPGTRLTVT.

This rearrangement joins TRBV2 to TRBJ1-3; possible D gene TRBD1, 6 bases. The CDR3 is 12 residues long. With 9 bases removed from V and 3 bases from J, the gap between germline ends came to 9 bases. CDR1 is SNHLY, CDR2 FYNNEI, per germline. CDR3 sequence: CASSGDGNTIYF. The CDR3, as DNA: TGTGCCAGTTCAGGGGATGGAAACACCATATATTTT.

The CDR3 coding sequence is TGTGCCAGCAGGGGGGCCGGGGAGCTGTTTTTT. It is translated as CASRGAGELFF. The J gene is TRBJ2-2, the V gene TRBV11-3, with D perhaps TRBD1 or TRBD2 (5 bases each). V dropped 6 bases and J dropped 6 bases, with 5 bases sitting between them. Germline V CDR1 and CDR2: SGHNT, YENEEA. This CDR3 has 11 residues.